This T cell receptor beta chain was identified in a study of technical replicates of blood from several donors. Assay used: immunoSEQ multiplex PCR; TCRdb lists only in-frame clones, some missing. In the table there are fewer than 75,000 clones, roughly 93% of which are singletons. Germline V gives CDR1 SQVTM, CDR2 ANQGSEA. The CDR3 totals 12 residues. The V gene end was trimmed by 6 bases and the J gene end by 9 bases; junction bases not matched to a gene: 6. This TCR came from a human donor in good health. The chain couples TRBV29-1 to TRBJ2-1, with TRBD1 matching over 9 bases. Input material: T cells isolated from PBMCs. The CDR3 loop reads CSVSGQGGEQFF. Here the CDR3 DNA reads TGCAGCGTATCGGGACAGGGAGGTGAGCAGTTCTTC.